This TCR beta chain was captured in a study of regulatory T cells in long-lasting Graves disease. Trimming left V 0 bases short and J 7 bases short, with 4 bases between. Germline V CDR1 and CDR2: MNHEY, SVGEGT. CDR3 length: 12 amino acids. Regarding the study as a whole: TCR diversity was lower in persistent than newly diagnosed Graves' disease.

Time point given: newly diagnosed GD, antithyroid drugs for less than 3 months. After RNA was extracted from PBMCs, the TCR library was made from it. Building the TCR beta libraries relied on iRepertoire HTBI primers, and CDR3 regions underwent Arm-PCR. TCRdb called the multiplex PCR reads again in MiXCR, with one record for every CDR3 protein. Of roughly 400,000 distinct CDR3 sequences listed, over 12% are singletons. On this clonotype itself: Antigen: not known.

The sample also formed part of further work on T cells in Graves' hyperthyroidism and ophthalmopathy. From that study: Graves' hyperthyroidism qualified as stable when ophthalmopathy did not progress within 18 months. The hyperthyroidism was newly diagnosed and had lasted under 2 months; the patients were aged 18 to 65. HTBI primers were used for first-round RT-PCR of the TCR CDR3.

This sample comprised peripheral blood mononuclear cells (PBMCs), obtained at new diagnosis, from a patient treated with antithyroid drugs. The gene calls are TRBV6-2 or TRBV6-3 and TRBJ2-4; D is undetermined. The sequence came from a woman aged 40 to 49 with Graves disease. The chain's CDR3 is CASSYSKNIQYF. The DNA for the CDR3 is TGTGCCAGCAGTTACTCGAAGAACATTCAGTACTTC.